Reported below is one TCR beta chain. These data come from a study of blood T cell repertoires in COVID-19. V was pared by 4 bases and J by 4 bases, with 11 bases between. The CDR3 totals 14 residues. Germline lookup yields CDR1 MNHEY and CDR2 SMNVEV (reference sequence). Assay used: immunoSEQ multiplex PCR; TCRdb lists only in-frame clones, some missing. The sample comprises roughly 500,000 clones, approximately 88% of which are singletons, and 1.5% to 2% rests with the top ten. In terms of age and location, participants ranged from about 18 to 95 years and lived in about 25 US areas. The chain recombines TRBV27 with TRBJ1-5, with D unclear. What was sequenced was PBMCs or T cells enriched from blood (not recorded which). The sequence was obtained from a middle-aged woman who had recovered from COVID-19. The CDR3 DNA reads TGTGCCAGCAGTTCCCGGGTCACAAATCAGCCCCAGCATTTT. This sequence encodes CASSSRVTNQPQHF.